The 20 T cell receptor beta chains below come from one sample, sequenced in a study of cytomegalovirus exposure and HLA in healthy donors. The primer mix had 60 Vbeta and 13 Jbeta primers. Clones were read by immunoSEQ multiplex PCR, and TCRdb kept only the in-frame ones, dropping some. Of around 150,000 clones listed, more than 80% are singletons. The sample taken for sequencing was PBMCs. These TCRs come from a woman aged 45-65 years in good health and CMV-seronegative.

This clone was seen a few times. The J gene is TRBJ1-3, the V gene TRBV5-8; D might be TRBD1 (6 bases). V gave up 0 bases and J gave up 1 base, with 11 bases separating them. CDR3 length: 16 residues. The V gene's germline CDR1 is SGHTS and CDR2 YDEGEE. The CDR3 spells CASSLGRDTSGNTIYF. The CDR3 DNA is TGTGCCAGCAGCTTGGGACGGGACACTTCTGGAAACACCATATATTTT.

The V call is TRBV29-1, the J call TRBJ2-3; D gene unclear. The CDR3 covers 12 residues. V was clipped by 8 bases and J by 0 bases, with 9 bases between them. Germline V lookup: CDR1 SQVTM, CDR2 ANQGSEA. CDR3 in amino acids: CSFATSTDTQYF. CDR3 coding DNA: TGCAGCTTCGCCACTAGCACAGATACGCAGTATTTT.

V gene TRBV15 combines with J gene TRBJ2-1, with 7 bases aligning to TRBD2. CDR3 length: 16 amino acids. The V gene's germline CDR1 is LNHNV and CDR2 YYDKDF (reference sequence). V lost 0 bases, J lost 6 bases, and 8 bases stayed unmatched. The CDR3: CATSRDQGGTINEQFF. The DNA for the CDR3 is TGTGCCACCAGCAGAGATCAGGGAGGGACCATCAATGAGCAGTTCTTC.

This chain uses TRBV5-1 with TRBJ2-5, with D tentatively TRBD2 (5 bases). The end of the DNA fits TRBJ2-7 better, so the J call may be wrong. The CDR3 sequence is 13 residues long. Germline assignment: CDR1 SGHRS and CDR2 YFSETQ. The CDR3 loop is CASSEGKSYEQYF. The CDR3 region has the DNA TGCGCCAGCAGCGAGGGCAAAAGCTACGAGCAGTACTTC.

The CDR3 nucleotides are TGTGCCAGCAGCATCCCACCAGCGTTCCCCTACGAGCAGTACTTC. Residues: CASSIPPAFPYEQYF. The rearrangement uses TRBV7-4 and TRBJ2-5; no definite D call. Matching the DNA end better, TRBJ2-7 makes the J call doubtful. Germline V gives CDR1 SGHVT, CDR2 SQSDAQ. CDR3 length equals 15 residues.

This chain links TRBV30 with TRBJ2-7, with 12 bases identical to TRBD2. The CDR3 runs to 14 residues. The germline gives CDR1 GTSNPN, CDR2 SVGIG (reference sequence). The V gene end was trimmed by 1 base and the J gene end by 4 bases; junction bases not matched to a gene: 2. The CDR3 DNA follows: TGTGCCTGGAGTGCAGGGACTAGCGGGTACGAGCAGTACTTC. Amino acids: CAWSAGTSGYEQYF.

This clone came up a few times. The chain recombines TRBV6-5 with TRBJ2-7; no reliable D call. The CDR3 has 15 amino acids. V gave up 2 bases and J gave up 0 bases, with 11 bases separating them. Per germline, CDR1 MNHEY and CDR2 SVGAGI. The CDR3 DNA reads TGTGCCAGCAGTTACGACGGAGTCAACTCCTACGAGCAGTACTTC. Its protein product is CASSYDGVNSYEQYF.

The chain uses TRBV7-2 and TRBJ2-3, with TRBD2 identical over 13 bases. CDR1 and CDR2 (germline): SGHTA, FQGNSA. The CDR3 loop spans 16 amino acids. Trimming removed 4 bases from V and 4 bases from J; junction bases left unmatched: 5. The CDR3 reads CASSSGLAGDADTQYF. The CDR3 DNA sequence: TGTGCCAGCAGCTCCGGACTAGCGGGAGATGCAGATACGCAGTATTTT.

The chain links TRBV6-5 to TRBJ2-6, with 7 bases lining up with TRBD1. The junction had 2 bases not matched to a gene; V was cut back by 2 bases and J by 1 base. Germline V CDR1 and CDR2: MNHEY, SVGAGI. This CDR3 spans 16 amino acids. The CDR3 reads CASSYDRASGANVLTF. The CDR3 region has the DNA TGTGCCAGCAGTTACGACAGGGCGTCTGGGGCCAACGTCCTGACTTTC.

This clone was observed once. CDR3 in amino acids: CASSPQLTGELFF. The CDR3 DNA is TGTGCCAGCAGCCCACAGCTCACCGGGGAGCTGTTTTTT. The chain has TRBV9 and TRBJ2-2; D unresolved. CDR3 length: 13 residues. Germline loops: CDR1 SGDLS, CDR2 YYNGEE. Trimming removed 4 bases at V and 4 bases at J, with 8 bases between.

The chain combines TRBV28 with TRBJ1-2, with 9 bases fitting TRBD1. The trim removed 6 bases at V and 2 bases at J, leaving 10 bases unmatched. The CDR3 length is 16 residues. Germline lookup yields CDR1 MDHEN and CDR2 SYDVKM. CDR3 residues: CASRRQGVSLNYGYTF. The CDR3 DNA follows: TGTGCCAGCAGACGACAGGGGGTTTCTCTAAACTATGGCTACACCTTC.

The chain joins TRBV27 to TRBJ2-1; TRBD2 matches at 13 bases. The germline V gene encodes CDR1 MNHEY and CDR2 SMNVEV (reference sequence). J gave up 4 bases and V 6 bases, and 18 bases lay outside the gene matches. The CDR3 is made up of 20 amino acids. The CDR3 DNA sequence: TGTGCCAGCAGCCTAATTACTAGCGGGGGGGCCGGGCAGAAATACAATGAGCAGTTCTTC. This codes for CASSLITSGGAGQKYNEQFF.

This chain links TRBV7-2 with TRBJ1-6; D not resolved. Germline V gene data show CDR1 as SGHTA and CDR2 as FQGNSA. V lost 1 base and J lost 9, with 16 bases in between. This CDR3 contains 16 residues. CDR3 residues: CASSLGAAGLGSPLHF. In nucleotides, the CDR3 is TGTGCCAGCAGCTTAGGGGCGGCGGGCCTTGGTTCACCCCTCCACTTT.

In its sample, this clone was seen a few times. The CDR3 DNA follows: TGTGCCAGCAGCCAAGGGGACAGGGGGTTTGGTGGCTACACCTTC. It codes for CASSQGDRGFGGYTF. The chain has TRBV4-2 and TRBJ1-2, with TRBD1 identical over 11 bases. In germline, CDR1 is LGHNA, CDR2 YNFKEQ. The V gene end was trimmed by 1 base and the J gene end by 7 bases; junction bases not matched to a gene: 5. CDR3 length: 15 amino acids.

The chain's CDR3 is CASWAQGDTGELFF. The CDR3 DNA is TGCGCCAGCTGGGCCCAGGGTGACACCGGGGAGCTGTTTTTT. The rearrangement uses TRBV5-1 and TRBJ2-2; a possible D gene is TRBD1 (5 bases). This CDR3 region has 14 residues. Germline V gene sequence: CDR1 SGHRS, CDR2 YFSETQ. V lost 7 bases to trimming and J lost 3 bases, with 13 bases between them.

This sequence joins TRBV5-1 and TRBJ1-1; D is unresolved. From germline, CDR1 is SGHRS and CDR2 YFSETQ. The CDR3 consists of 15 residues. V gave up 2 bases and J gave up 5 bases, with 16 bases separating them. As DNA, the CDR3 is TGCGCCAGCAGCTTATGCGCAAGAGGATGGACTGAAGCTTTCTTT. It specifies CASSLCARGWTEAFF.

The J gene is TRBJ2-2, the V gene TRBV5-8; 9 positions agree with TRBD2. From germline, CDR1 is SGHTS and CDR2 YDEGEE. The CDR3 loop spans 16 amino acids. The V gene end was trimmed by 3 bases and the J gene end by 7 bases; junction bases not matched to a gene: 10. CDR3 bases: TGTGCCAGCAGCTCCACTAGCGGGCCCCGGGGCGGGGAGCTGTTTTTT. Translating it yields CASSSTSGPRGGELFF.

About this clone itself: Within the sample, other DNA sequences also encode this same CDR3. V is TRBV28 and J is TRBJ2-7; possible D gene TRBD1, 6 bases. The germline V and J ends were trimmed by 5 bases and 0 bases, with 11 bases remaining between them. The CDR3 consists of 14 residues. The V gene's germline CDR1 is MDHEN and CDR2 SYDVKM. CDR3 in DNA: TGTGCCAGCAGTACAACAGGGAGCTCCTACGAGCAGTACTTC. Translation: CASSTTGSSYEQYF.

The chain has TRBV29-1 and TRBJ2-2, with D unresolved. CDR1 is SQVTM and CDR2 is ANQGSEA in the germline V gene. Trimming took 4 bases from V and 4 from J, leaving 4 bases between them. The CDR3 totals 11 residues. Here the CDR3 DNA reads TGCAGCGTTGCAGTCACCGGGGAGCTGTTTTTT. It yields the protein CSVAVTGELFF.

This clone was seen only a few times. This sequence joins TRBV4-1 and TRBJ2-3, with D possibly being TRBD2 (6 bases). Germline assignment: CDR1 MGHRA and CDR2 YSYEKL. V lost 1 base and J lost 2, with 13 bases in between. This CDR3 region has 16 residues. Written as DNA, the CDR3 is TGCGCCAGCAGCCAAGGGTCGGGAGCCTCCACAGATACGCAGTATTTT. Encoded protein: CASSQGSGASTDTQYF.